The 8 T cell receptor beta chains given below trace back to one sample, sequenced in a study of OX40 agonist ivuxolimab in advanced cancers. Using immunoSEQ multiplex PCR, the repertoire was profiled, and TCRdb retains in-frame clones only, with some absent. In the table there are fewer than 13,000 clones, approximately 85% of which are singletons. This sample comprised CD4+ or CD8+ T cells sorted from blood, obtained in a trial of the OX40 agonist ivuxolimab. All receptors derive from an adult with an advanced solid tumor such as melanoma, head and neck, liver or kidney cancer.

The CDR3 nucleotides are TGTGCCAGCAGCAGAGATTTGGGGTTGGGACCCTACAATGAGCAGTTCTTC. The encoded protein is CASSRDLGLGPYNEQFF. This chain links TRBV11-2 with TRBJ2-1, with D tentatively TRBD1 or TRBD2 (5 bases each). V lost 5 bases and J lost 2, with 19 bases in between. The V gene's germline CDR1 is SGHAT and CDR2 FQNNGV. This CDR3 region has 17 residues.

This clone came up a few times. The genes are TRBV19 and TRBJ2-3; D ambiguous. CDR1 LNHDA and CDR2 SQIVND come from the germline V gene (reference sequence). The CDR3 length is 12 residues. The germline V and J ends were trimmed by 9 bases and 5 bases, with 12 bases remaining between them. CDR3 sequence reads: CASRLSGDTQYF. CDR3 bases: TGTGCCAGCCGGCTATCTGGAGATACGCAGTATTTT.

This chain links TRBV5-6 with TRBJ1-5, with D possibly being TRBD1 (5 bases). Germline CDR1 is SGHDT and CDR2 is YYEEEE. The CDR3 consists of 15 residues. V shed 0 bases and J shed 1 base, with 8 bases lying between them. CDR3 bases: TGTGCCAGCAGCTTGGTGCGGGACAGCAATCAGCCCCAGCATTTT. This encodes CASSLVRDSNQPQHF.

The chain joins TRBV7-8 to TRBJ2-2, with 8 nucleotides matching TRBD1. The CDR3 covers 13 residues. With V trimmed by 11 bases and J by 3 bases, 5 bases remained unmatched. CDR1 is SGHVS and CDR2 is FQNEAQ in the germline V gene. CDR3 sequence (DNA): TGTGCCGGAGGGGACAGGTACACCGGGGAGCTGTTTTTT. Protein product: CAGGDRYTGELFF.

Only one count was recorded for this clone. This chain connects TRBV19 to TRBJ2-7; D might be TRBD1 or TRBD2, each matching 5 bases. Per germline, CDR1 LNHDA and CDR2 SQIVND (reference sequence). CDR3 size: 13 residues. With 6 bases removed from V and 0 bases from J, the gap between germline ends came to 9 bases. CDR3 protein: CASSLGDSYEQYF. The CDR3 DNA is TGTGCCAGTAGCCTGGGGGACTCCTACGAGCAGTACTTC.

The V gene is TRBV19, the J gene TRBJ1-5, with unresolved D. V lost 4 bases and J lost 3, with 10 bases in between. The germline CDR1 and CDR2 sequences are LNHDA and SQIVND (reference sequence). CDR3 length: 14 amino acids. The CDR3 DNA follows: TGTGCCAGTAGTACTTTTGGGCCCAATCAGCCCCAGCATTTT. This encodes CASSTFGPNQPQHF.

The chain uses TRBV27 and TRBJ2-7, with 9 bases fitting TRBD1. This CDR3 has 14 residues. Trimming took 2 bases from V and 6 from J; bases not matched to a gene: 5. Germline V gives CDR1 MNHEY, CDR2 SMNVEV (reference sequence). This CDR3 is CASSLRQGVREQYF. CDR3 DNA: TGTGCCAGCAGTTTAAGACAGGGGGTCCGCGAGCAGTACTTC.

The chain carries TRBV19 and TRBJ2-5; no definite D call. The J call may be wrong; the DNA end is better matched by TRBJ2-7. Germline CDR1 reads LNHDA; CDR2 reads SQIVND (reference sequence). CDR3 length: 12 residues. For the CDR3, the DNA is TGTGCCAGTAGTCATGGGATCTTCGAGCAGTACTTC. This codes for CASSHGIFEQYF.